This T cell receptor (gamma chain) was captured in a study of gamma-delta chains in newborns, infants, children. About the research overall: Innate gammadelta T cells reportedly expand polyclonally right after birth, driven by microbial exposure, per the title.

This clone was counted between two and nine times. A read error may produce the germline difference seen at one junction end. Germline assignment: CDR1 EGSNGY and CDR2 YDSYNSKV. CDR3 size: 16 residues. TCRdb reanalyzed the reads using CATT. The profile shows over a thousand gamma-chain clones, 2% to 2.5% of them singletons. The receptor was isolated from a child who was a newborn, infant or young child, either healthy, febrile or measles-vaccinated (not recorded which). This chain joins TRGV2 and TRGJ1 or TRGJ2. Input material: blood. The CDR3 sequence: CATWDGLGENYDKKLF. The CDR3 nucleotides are TGTGCCACCTGGGACGGGCTGGGAGAGAATTATGATAAGAAACTCTTT.